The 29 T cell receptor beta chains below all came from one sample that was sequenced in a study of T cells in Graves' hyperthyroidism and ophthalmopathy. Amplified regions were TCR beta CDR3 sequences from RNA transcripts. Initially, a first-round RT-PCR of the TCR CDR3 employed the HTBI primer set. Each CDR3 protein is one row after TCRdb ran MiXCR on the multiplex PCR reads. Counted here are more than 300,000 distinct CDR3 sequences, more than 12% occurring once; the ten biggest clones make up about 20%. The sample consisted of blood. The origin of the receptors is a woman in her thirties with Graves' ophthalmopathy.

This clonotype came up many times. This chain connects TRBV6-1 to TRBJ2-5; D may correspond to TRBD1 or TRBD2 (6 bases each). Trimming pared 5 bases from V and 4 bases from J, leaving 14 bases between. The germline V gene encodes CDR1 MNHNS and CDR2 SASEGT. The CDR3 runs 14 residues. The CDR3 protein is CASSTWGARETQYF. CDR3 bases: TGTGCCAGCAGTACCTGGGGGGCCCGAGAGACCCAGTACTTC.

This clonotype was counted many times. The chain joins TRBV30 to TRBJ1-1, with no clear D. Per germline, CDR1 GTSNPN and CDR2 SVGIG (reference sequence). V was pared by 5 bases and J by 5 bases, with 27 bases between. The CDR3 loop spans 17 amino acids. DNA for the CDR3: TGTGCCTGGTTCTCCCTCCCCTTCCTTGGGGTGAGAACTGAAGCTTTCTTT. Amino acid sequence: CAWFSLPFLGVRTEAFF.

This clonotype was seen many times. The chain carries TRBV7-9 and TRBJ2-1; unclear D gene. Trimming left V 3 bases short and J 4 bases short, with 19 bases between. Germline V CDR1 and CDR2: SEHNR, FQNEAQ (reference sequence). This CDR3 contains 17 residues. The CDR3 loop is CASSFRNPTAGYNEQFF. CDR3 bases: TGTGCCAGCAGCTTCCGGAACCCGACGGCAGGATACAATGAGCAGTTCTTC. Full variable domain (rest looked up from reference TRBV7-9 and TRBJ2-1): DTGVSQNPRHKITKRGQNVTFRCDPISEHNRLYWYRQTLGQGPEFLTYFQNEAQLEKSRLLSDRFSAERPKGSFSTLEIQRTEQGDSAMYLCASSFRNPTAGYNEQFFGPGTRLTVL.

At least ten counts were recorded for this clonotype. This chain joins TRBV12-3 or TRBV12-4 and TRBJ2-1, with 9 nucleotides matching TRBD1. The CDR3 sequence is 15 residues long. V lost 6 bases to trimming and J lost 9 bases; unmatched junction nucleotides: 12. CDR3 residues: CASRADRGGESEQFF. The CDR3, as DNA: TGTGCCAGCAGGGCGGACAGGGGTGGTGAAAGTGAGCAGTTCTTC.

The CDR3 protein is CASSQGTGGTDTQYF. DNA for the CDR3: TGTGCCAGCAGCCAAGGGACAGGGGGCACAGATACGCAGTATTTT. The V and J genes are TRBV16 and TRBJ2-3; the match to TRBD1 covers 10 bases. CDR3 length: 15 residues. V lost 2 bases to trimming and J lost 1 base; unmatched junction nucleotides: 0. CDR1 and CDR2 (germline): KGHSY, FQNENV.

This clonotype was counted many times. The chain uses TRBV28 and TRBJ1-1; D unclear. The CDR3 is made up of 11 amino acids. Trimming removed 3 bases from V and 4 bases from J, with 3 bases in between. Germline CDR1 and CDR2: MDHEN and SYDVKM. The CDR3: CASSFSTEAFF. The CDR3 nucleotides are TGTGCCAGCAGTTTCTCCACTGAAGCTTTCTTT.

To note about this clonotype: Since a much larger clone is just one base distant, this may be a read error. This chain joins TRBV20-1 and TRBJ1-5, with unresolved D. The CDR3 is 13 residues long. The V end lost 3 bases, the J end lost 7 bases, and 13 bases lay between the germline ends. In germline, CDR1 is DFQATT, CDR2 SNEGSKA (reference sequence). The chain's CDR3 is CSASDRIVQPQHF. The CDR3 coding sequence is TGCAGTGCTAGCGATCGAATAGTCCAGCCCCAGCATTTT.

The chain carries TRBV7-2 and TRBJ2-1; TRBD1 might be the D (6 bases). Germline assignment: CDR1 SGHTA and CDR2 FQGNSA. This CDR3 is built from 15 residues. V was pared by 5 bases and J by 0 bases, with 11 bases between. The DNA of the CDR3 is TGTGCCAGCAGCGGGGGCACAGGCTCCTACAATGAGCAGTTCTTC. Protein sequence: CASSGGTGSYNEQFF. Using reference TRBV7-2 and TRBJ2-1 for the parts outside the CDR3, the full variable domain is GAGVSQSPSNKVTEKGKDVELRCDPISGHTALYWYRQSLGQGLEFLIYFQGNSAPDKSGLPSDRFSAERTGGSVSTLTIQRTQQEDSAVYLCASSGGTGSYNEQFFGPGTRLTVL.

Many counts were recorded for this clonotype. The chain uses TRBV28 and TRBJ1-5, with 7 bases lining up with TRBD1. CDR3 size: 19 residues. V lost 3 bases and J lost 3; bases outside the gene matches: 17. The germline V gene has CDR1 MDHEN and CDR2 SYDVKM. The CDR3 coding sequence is TGTGCCAGCAGTTTCCCTGGACAGGAGGCTATATATATCAATCAGCCCCAGCATTTT. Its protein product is CASSFPGQEAIYINQPQHF.

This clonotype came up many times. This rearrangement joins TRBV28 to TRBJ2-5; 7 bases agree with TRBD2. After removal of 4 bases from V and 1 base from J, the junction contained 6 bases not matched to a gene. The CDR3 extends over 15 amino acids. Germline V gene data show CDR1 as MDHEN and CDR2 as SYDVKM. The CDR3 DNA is TGTGCCAGCAGTTACGGGGGGATTCTCCAAGAGACCCAGTACTTC. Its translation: CASSYGGILQETQYF.

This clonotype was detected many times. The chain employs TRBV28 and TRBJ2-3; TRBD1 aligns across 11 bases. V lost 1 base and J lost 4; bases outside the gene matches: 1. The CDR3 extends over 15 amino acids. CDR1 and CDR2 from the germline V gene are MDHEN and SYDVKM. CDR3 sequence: CASSLSGQGADTQYF. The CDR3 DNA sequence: TGTGCCAGCAGTTTATCGGGACAGGGGGCAGATACGCAGTATTTT.

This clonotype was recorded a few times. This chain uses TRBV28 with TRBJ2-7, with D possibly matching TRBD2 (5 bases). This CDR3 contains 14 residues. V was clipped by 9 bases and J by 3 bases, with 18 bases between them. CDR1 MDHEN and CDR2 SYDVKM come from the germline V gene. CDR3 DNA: TGTGCCAGTACTCCCGGTTTAGGGAGCTACGAGCAGTACTTC. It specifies CASTPGLGSYEQYF.

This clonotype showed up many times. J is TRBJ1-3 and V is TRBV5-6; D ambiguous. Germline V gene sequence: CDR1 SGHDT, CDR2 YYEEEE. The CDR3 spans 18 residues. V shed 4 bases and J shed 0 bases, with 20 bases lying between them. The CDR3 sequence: CASSPLVDPAGSGNTIYF. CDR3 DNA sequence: TGTGCCAGCAGCCCGCTCGTAGACCCAGCCGGCTCTGGAAACACCATATATTTT.

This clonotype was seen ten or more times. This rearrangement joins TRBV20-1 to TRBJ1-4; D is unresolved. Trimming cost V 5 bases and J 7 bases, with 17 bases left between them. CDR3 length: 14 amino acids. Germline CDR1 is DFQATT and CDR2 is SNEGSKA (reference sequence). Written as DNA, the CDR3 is TGCAGTGCTCTCAGCGGGGTGGGGAGTGAAAAACTGTTTTTT. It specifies CSALSGVGSEKLFF.

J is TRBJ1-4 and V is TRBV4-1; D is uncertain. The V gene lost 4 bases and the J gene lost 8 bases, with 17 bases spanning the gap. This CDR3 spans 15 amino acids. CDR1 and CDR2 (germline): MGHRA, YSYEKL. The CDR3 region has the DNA TGCGCCAGCAGCCGATTAATGGGGTTCAAAGAAAAACTGTTTTTT. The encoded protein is CASSRLMGFKEKLFF.

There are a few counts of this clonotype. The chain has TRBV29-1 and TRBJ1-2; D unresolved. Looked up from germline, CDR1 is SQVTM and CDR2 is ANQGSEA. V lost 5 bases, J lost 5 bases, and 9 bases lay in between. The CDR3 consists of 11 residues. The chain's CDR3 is CSVITEYGYTF. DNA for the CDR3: TGCAGCGTTATAACGGAATATGGCTACACCTTC.

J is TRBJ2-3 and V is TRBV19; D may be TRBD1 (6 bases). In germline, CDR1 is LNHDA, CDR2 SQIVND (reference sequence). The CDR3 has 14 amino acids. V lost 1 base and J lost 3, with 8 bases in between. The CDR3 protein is CASSIGGTTDTQYF. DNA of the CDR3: TGTGCCAGTAGTATAGGGGGGACAACAGATACGCAGTATTTT. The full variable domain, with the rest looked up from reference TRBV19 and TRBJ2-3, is DGGITQSPKYLFRKEGQNVTLSCEQNLNHDAMYWYRQDPGQGLRLIYYSQIVNDFQKGDIAEGYSVSREKKESFPLTVTSAQKNPTAFYLCASSIGGTTDTQYFGPGTRLTVL.

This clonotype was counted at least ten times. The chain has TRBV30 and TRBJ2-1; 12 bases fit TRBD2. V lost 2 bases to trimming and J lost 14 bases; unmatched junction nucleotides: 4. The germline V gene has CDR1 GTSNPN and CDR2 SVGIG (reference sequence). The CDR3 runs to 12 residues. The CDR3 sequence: CAWSPLAGGEFF. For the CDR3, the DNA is TGTGCCTGGAGTCCCCTAGCGGGGGGGGAGTTCTTC.

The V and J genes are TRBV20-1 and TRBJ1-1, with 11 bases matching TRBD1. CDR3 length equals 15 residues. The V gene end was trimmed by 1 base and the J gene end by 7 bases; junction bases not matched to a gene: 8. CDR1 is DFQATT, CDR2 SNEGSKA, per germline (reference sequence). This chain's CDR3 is CSARVMDRGLSEAFF. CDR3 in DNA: TGCAGTGCTAGAGTTATGGACAGGGGGCTTAGTGAAGCTTTCTTT.

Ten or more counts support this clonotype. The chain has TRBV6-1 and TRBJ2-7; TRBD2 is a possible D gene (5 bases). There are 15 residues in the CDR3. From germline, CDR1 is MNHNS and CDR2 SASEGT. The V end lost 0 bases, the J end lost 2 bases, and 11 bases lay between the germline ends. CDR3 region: CASSEARVDPYEQYF. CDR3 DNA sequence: TGTGCCAGCAGTGAAGCGCGGGTGGACCCCTACGAGCAGTACTTC.

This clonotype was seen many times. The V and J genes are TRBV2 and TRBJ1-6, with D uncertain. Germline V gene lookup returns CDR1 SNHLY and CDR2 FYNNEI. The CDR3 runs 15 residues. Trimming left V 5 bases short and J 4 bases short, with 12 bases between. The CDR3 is CASSSGLEYNSPLHF. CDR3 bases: TGTGCCAGCAGTTCAGGACTTGAGTATAATTCACCCCTCCACTTT. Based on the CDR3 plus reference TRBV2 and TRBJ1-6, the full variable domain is EPEVTQTPSHQVTQMGQEVILRCVPISNHLYFYWYRQILGQKVEFLVSFYNNEISEKSEIFDDQFSVERPDGSNFTLKIRSTKLEDSAMYFCASSSGLEYNSPLHFGNGTRLTVT.

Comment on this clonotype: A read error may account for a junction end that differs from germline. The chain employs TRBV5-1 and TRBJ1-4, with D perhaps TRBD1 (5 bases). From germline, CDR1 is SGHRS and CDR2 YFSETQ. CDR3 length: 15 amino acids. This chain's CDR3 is CASSLVGAANENLFF. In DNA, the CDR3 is TGCGCCAGCAGCTTAGTCGGGGCGGCTAATGAAAACCTGTTTTTT. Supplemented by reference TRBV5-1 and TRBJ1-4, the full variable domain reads KAGVTQTPRYLIKTRGQQVTLSCSPISGHRSVSWYQQTPGQGLQFLFEYFSETQRNKGNFPGRFSGRQFSNSRSEMNVSTLELGDSALYLCASSLVGAANENLFFGSGTQLSVL.

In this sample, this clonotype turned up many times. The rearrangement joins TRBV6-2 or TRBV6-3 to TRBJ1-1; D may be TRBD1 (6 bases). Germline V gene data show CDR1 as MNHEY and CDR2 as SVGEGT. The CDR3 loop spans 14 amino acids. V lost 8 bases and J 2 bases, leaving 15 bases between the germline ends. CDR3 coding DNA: TGTGCCAGCCGCGACGGGGGCAGAAACACTGAAGCTTTCTTT. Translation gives CASRDGGRNTEAFF.

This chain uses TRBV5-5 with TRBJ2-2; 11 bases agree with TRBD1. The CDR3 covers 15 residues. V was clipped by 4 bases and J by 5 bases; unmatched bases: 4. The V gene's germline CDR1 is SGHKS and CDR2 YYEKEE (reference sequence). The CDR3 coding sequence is TGTGCCAGCAGCCGGACAGGGGGCTGGACCGGGGAGCTGTTTTTT. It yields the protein CASSRTGGWTGELFF.

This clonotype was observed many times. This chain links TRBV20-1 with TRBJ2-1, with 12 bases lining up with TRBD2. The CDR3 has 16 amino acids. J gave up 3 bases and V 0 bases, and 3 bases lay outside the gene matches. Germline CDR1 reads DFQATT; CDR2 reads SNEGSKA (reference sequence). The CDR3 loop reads CSARDSSGGVYNEQFF. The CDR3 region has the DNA TGCAGTGCTAGAGATTCTAGCGGGGGGGTCTACAATGAGCAGTTCTTC.

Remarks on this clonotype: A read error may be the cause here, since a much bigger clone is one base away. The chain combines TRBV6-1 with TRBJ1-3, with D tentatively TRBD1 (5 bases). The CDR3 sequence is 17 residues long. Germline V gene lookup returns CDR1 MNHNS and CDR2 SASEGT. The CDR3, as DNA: TGTGCCTGCAGTCCTGGGACCTCACAGACCTCTGGAAACACCATATATTTT. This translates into CACSPGTSQTSGNTIYF.

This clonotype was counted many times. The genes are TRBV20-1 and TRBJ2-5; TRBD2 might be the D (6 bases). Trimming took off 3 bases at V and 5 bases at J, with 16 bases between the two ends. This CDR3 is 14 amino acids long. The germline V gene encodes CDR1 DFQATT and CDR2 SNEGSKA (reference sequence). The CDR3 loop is CSASPARGKETQYF. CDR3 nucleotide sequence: TGCAGTGCTAGTCCCGCCCGGGGGAAGGAGACCCAGTACTTC.

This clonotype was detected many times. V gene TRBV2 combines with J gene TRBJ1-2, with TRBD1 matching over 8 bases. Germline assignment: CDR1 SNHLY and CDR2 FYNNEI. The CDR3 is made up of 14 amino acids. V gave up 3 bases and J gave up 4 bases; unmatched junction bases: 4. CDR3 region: CASSDRGQSYGYTF. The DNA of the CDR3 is TGTGCCAGCAGTGACAGGGGGCAGAGCTATGGCTACACCTTC.

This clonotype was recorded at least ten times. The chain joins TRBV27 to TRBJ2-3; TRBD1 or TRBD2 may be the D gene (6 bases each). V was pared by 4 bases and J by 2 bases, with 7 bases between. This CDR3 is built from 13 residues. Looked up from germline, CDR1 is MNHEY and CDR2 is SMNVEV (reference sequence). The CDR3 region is CASSWGATDTQYF. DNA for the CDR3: TGTGCCAGCAGTTGGGGGGCCACAGATACGCAGTATTTT.